A single TCR beta chain is shown here with its context. In its sample, this clone was seen a few times. No antigen is known for it. Base qualities are not at hand, and no much larger clone is one base apart. CDR1 SGHNT and CDR2 YENEEA were looked up in the germline V gene. Deletion took 5 bases off V and 1 base off J, with a span of 13 bases between the germline ends. The CDR3 runs 15 residues from the cysteine to the phenylalanine. Only the CDR3 portion is preserved as DNA: 45 bases, with reading frame beginning at the first base. Receptor libraries were prepared by the immunoSEQ multiplex PCR assay. A mixture of 60 forward primers for TCR Vbeta segments and 13 reverse primers for TCR Jbeta segments was used in the multiplex PCR. A multiplex PCR assay on genomic DNA amplified the CDR3 region of rearranged TCR beta genes. Amplified TCR beta libraries were sequenced as 87-base-pair reads on the Illumina HiSeq System. Per the original workflow: Across the 700 or so repertoires, a later analysis counted around 80 million unique TCR beta chains, 9.5 million to 13 million of which were shared by at least two donors. A nearest-neighbor algorithm error-corrected the raw reads and collapsed the reads into unique sequences, merging closely related sequences to remove PCR and sequencing errors. To assign V, D and J gene segments, CDR3 sequences were aligned to IMGT reference sequences. For a sequence to be retained, a match of at least six nucleotides to both a V gene segment and a J gene segment was required. Rearrangements were called productive when the CDR3 lacked stop codons and stayed in frame with V and J; all others were non-productive. CDR3 was defined according to IMGT convention as the region running from the second conserved V-encoded cysteine to the conserved J-encoded phenylalanine. Sequences without an unambiguous match to a single V gene segment were excluded from the earlier analysis of about 630 of the donors. In an earlier analysis of 587 of the donors, a V segment was called functional when productive rearrangements were above 56.7%, and segregating when the standard deviation between donors exceeded 5%. A statistical classification framework was built for diagnosing cytomegalovirus status from the catalog of TCR beta chain sequences. In a later analysis, TCR nucleotide sequences were compared against IMGT/GENE-DB human TR gene sequences so that V and J genes could be assigned. In a later analysis, CDR3 sequences and most-parsimonious VDJ recombination scenarios were assigned using the TCRdist pipeline. In a later analysis, each TCR beta chain was defined by its CDR3 amino acid sequence together with its V-gene family, and reads lacking a unique V-gene family were excluded. To address suspected cross-contamination and a sequencing artifact, a later analysis removed 450 to 700 highly shared, low-generation-probability nucleotide sequences. In a later analysis, a clonal expansion index was calculated for each public chain from normalized within-repertoire ranks of inferred template counts. Generation probabilities in a later analysis came from a VDJ recombination model fitted to out-of-frame rearrangements, and those results were checked against IGoR. In a later analysis, hypergeometric tests were used to score TCR-TCR, TCR-HLA and TCR-CMV co-occurrence, with a repertoire-size bias correction applied to TCR pairs. False discovery rates were estimated in a later analysis by permuting HLA or CMV assignments 20 times. In a later analysis, co-occurring TCRs were grouped using DBSCAN, and TCRdist sequence similarity was added for clustering within HLA-allele-positive subsets. For co-occurrence clustering, repertoires with fewer than 30,000 or more than 120,000 public chains were excluded, along with about five repertoires with anomalous nucleotide sharing. What TCRdb holds here is the immuneACCESS table cut down to in-frame rearrangements. Part of the clones is not present; checked against another copy, under half of the missing clones reflect an unresolved V gene, and the others are unexplained. D and trimming come from the DNA, and the V and J calls and clone size come from that table. This sample holds approximately 100,000 clones; 55% to 80% were observed only once. About 1.3% of the sample rests with the top ten.

This entry comes from a study of cytomegalovirus exposure and HLA in healthy donors (TCRdb year 2017). General notes on the study: According to an earlier analysis of several hundred of the donors, about 170 million T cells yielded 95 million to 140 million unique TCR beta sequences and around 300 Gb of sequence data. Among some 400 genotyped donors of the cohort, an average of around 240,000 unique TCR beta nucleotide sequences were sequenced per donor, about a sixth of them non-productive. Of the roughly 400 genotyped donors, over 65% fell in the genetic ancestry cluster associated with self-reported Caucasian donors. Several DR-DQ haplotypes were handled as single units for association and clustering, since linkage in the cohort was strong. An earlier analysis of fewer than 700 of the donors applied high-throughput TCR beta sequencing to assess whether each TCR beta V gene segment acted as functional or pseudogenic. In addition to the first cohort of around 670 subjects, a separate validation cohort of 120 different subjects was used. The study combined high-throughput TCR immunosequencing, statistical association of individual TCRs with disease status, and machine learning to predict cytomegalovirus infection status. Typing coverage varied by locus: roughly 629-630 donors for A, B, C, DRB1 and DQB1; around 560 for DQA1; more than 600 for DPA1; approximately 450 for DPB1. Every repertoire in the discovery cohort had been generated on one and the same sequencing platform. Donor age, sex, ethnicity and CMV serostatus were collected together with the repertoire data. In a later analysis, previously published TCR beta repertoires from 666 donors were re-analyzed and high-resolution HLA genotyping was added so that TCR occurrence patterns could be studied. In a later genetic analysis, genome-wide SNP genotypes for about 55% of the roughly 700 donors were used, and that subset was treated as a discovery cohort. The study profiled the T cell repertoires of about 640 subjects by immunosequencing and related them to cytomegalovirus serostatus. Rather than using new phenotypic data, the later analysis identified candidate immune exposures from TCR beta sequences and from how often those sequences occurred across donors. The study was designed to test whether signatures of past pathogen exposure could be identified by cataloging public T cell receptors. Class I and class II HLA loci were covered by the typing at four-digit resolution. An early release that covered about 600 HLA-typed donors contained about 300 gigabases of sequencing data and roughly 84 million unique TCR sequences.

What the work shows at the level of the full study, not this receptor alone: In this cohort, only TCR beta chains were sequenced, and detectable features were limited by the absence of alpha or paired-chain data. Correlated functional status among segregating V segments might be attributable to linkage disequilibrium, but an unknown experimental factor could not be ruled out. According to the authors, the approach could potentially be generalized to other disease states and immunological phenotypes. The 87-base-pair reads could not distinguish some IMGT-functional V segments, including TRBV6-2 and TRBV6-3, so those segments were excluded. A further reported finding was that TCR beta sequences accurately predicted the HLA-A and HLA-B alleles for most subjects in the first cohort. According to a later analysis, parvovirus B19, influenza, CMV and Epstein-Barr virus appeared linked to several top co-occurrence clusters. The study listed approximately 150 TCR beta chains as associated with cytomegalovirus. In a later analysis, most CMV-associated TCR beta chains were found to appear HLA-restricted, with HLA associations seemingly driven largely by CMV exposure. According to a later analysis, TCR association rates differed among HLA loci, with DRB1 alleles showing the most associated TCRs and HLA-C alleles showing the fewest. V-gene and J-gene trimming of TCR beta chains was associated with a missense DCLRE1C variant in a later genetic analysis, and the association was replicated in an independent cohort. In vitro tests confirmed that a few of the cytomegalovirus-associated TCR beta chains recognize cytomegalovirus antigens. In a later genetic analysis, fewer N-insertions in productive TCRs were reported among donors in an Asian-associated ancestry cluster than the roughly 700-donor mean. Most TCR sequences were observed very rarely across donors, whereas some public TCRs were present in many individuals. Because HLA typing was missing for some donors at each locus, association tests included only the typed subset. CMV serostatus was the only immune exposure information available for the cohort. An earlier analysis of some 560 of the donors showed that most TCR beta V segments appeared in productive rearrangements either about 87% or about 30% of the time, which broadly matched IMGT annotations. The classifier was reported to diagnose cytomegalovirus status with high specificity and sensitivity in both the original and validation cohorts. A later analysis associated 17,000 or so TCR beta sequences with specific HLA alleles at a false discovery rate of 0.05. Because counts were too low, around 17 rarely observed V segments, including chromosome 9 orphons, were left out of the earlier analysis of about 500 of the donors. A group of highly shared sequence variants was considered likely to be a technical artifact of the sequencing pipeline. A later analysis found that HLA-associated TCR beta chains were more clonally expanded and had lower generation probabilities than equally common non-associated chains. Sequencing depth was assumed to be roughly uniform across donors in the presence/absence analyses, though that assumption may not hold. When HLA alleles, especially DR and DQ, strongly co-occurred, attributing TCR associations to individual alleles was difficult.

In total, just over 650 healthy bone marrow donors made up the cohort. Cohort members were all nominally healthy when sampled, although unrecorded immune exposures were likely present. The donor tested CMV seronegative, placing the donor among the 352 seronegative members of the cohort. A peripheral blood sample was provided by each donor, and peripheral blood mononuclear cells were used for TCR beta sequencing. Genomic DNA was extracted from the blood cell samples with the Qiagen DNeasy Blood Extraction Kit. The sample was PBMCs. This chain is built from TRBV11-3 and TRBJ2-3; tentative D gene TRBD1, with 7 bases matching. This receptor was identified in a female donor in good health and CMV-seronegative. This receptor has the CDR3 CASSLGGTGTDTQYF. The DNA is TGTGCCAGCAGCCTAGGCGGGACAGGCACAGATACGCAGTATTTT.